This record looks at one TCR beta chain sequence and its context. Although they were nominally healthy when sampled, donors likely had unrecorded immune exposures. The CDR3 has 15 amino acids. The germline CDR1 and CDR2 sequences are MNHEY and SVGAGI. V gave up 2 bases and J gave up 3 bases; unmatched junction bases: 4. This sample is part of a study of cytomegalovirus exposure and HLA in healthy donors. The PCR used 60 Vbeta and 13 Jbeta primers. Using immunoSEQ multiplex PCR, the repertoire was profiled, and TCRdb retains in-frame clones only, with some absent. This table holds 100,000 to 150,000 clones, more than 75% found once.

This sequence was found in a woman aged 60 to 75 in good health and CMV-seropositive. The V and J genes are TRBV6-5 and TRBJ1-5, with 7 bases matching TRBD1. Sequenced: PBMCs. The CDR3 sequence is CASSYAGGFNQPQHF. DNA for the CDR3: TGTGCCAGCAGTTACGCAGGGGGATTCAATCAGCCCCAGCATTTT.